The 32 T cell receptor beta chains below all came from one sample that was sequenced in a study of T cells in Graves' hyperthyroidism and ophthalmopathy. TCR beta CDR3 region amplification was performed from RNA transcripts. RT-PCR in the first round (using the HTBI primer set) targeted the TCR CDR3. TCRdb fed the multiplex PCR reads into MiXCR, producing one record per CDR3 protein. The table has 500,000 to 650,000 distinct CDR3 sequences, roughly 45% seen once; the top ten hold about two fifths. Material for sequencing was peripheral blood or thyroid tissue (not recorded which). All receptors come from an adult woman with Graves' disease, either hyperthyroidism or ophthalmopathy (not recorded which).

This chain connects TRBV28 to TRBJ1-2, with unresolved D. The CDR3 sequence is 13 residues long. Germline-derived CDR1 and CDR2 are MDHEN and SYDVKM. V was pared by 7 bases and J by 2 bases, with 11 bases between. This CDR3 reads CASTRRANYGYTF. CDR3 DNA sequence: TGTGCCAGCACCCGGCGGGCGAACTATGGCTACACCTTC.

This clonotype has more than one count but fewer than ten. This may stem from a read error, because a much larger clone lies one nucleotide away. The J gene is TRBJ2-5, the V gene TRBV9; weak D call: TRBD1 (6 bases). The CDR3 consists of 16 residues. Germline V CDR1 and CDR2: SGDLS, YYNGEE. The CDR3 DNA follows: TGTGCCAGCAGCGTAGGCTTAAGGACAGAACAAGAGGCCCAGTACTTC. The encoded protein is CASSVGLRTEQEAQYF.

The V call is TRBV15, the J call TRBJ2-5; 9 positions agree with TRBD1. In germline, CDR1 is LNHNV, CDR2 YYDKDF (reference sequence). The CDR3 totals 15 residues. V was pared by 3 bases and J by 0 bases, with 2 bases of the junction left unmatched. The CDR3 is CATSRTGGYQETQYF. In DNA form, the CDR3 reads TGTGCCACCAGCAGGACAGGGGGATACCAAGAGACCCAGTACTTC.

In its sample, this clonotype was seen a few times. V is TRBV10-3 and J is TRBJ1-5; 8 positions agree with TRBD1. The length of the CDR3 is 13 residues. J gave up 6 bases and V 7 bases, and 5 bases lay outside the gene matches. Germline assignment: CDR1 ENHRY and CDR2 SYGVKD. CDR3 DNA sequence: TGTGCCATCACCAACAGGGGGGGTCAGCCCCAGCATTTT. Translated: CAITNRGGQPQHF.

This clonotype was counted many times. This chain joins TRBV5-1 and TRBJ1-3, with D maybe TRBD1 (5 bases). V lost 4 bases and J 0 bases, leaving 11 bases between the germline ends. CDR1 and CDR2 from the germline V gene are SGHRS and YFSETQ. The CDR3 has 15 amino acids. CDR3 DNA sequence: TGCGCCAGCAGCAAGGGACGGGACTCTGGAAACACCATATATTTT. Translating it yields CASSKGRDSGNTIYF.

This clonotype was counted ten times or more. CDR3 nucleotide sequence: TGTGCCACCAGTGAAAAGGGACTAGCGGGAGACGGGGAGCTGTTTTTT. This sequence encodes CATSEKGLAGDGELFF. V is TRBV24-1 and J is TRBJ2-2; TRBD2 matches at 14 bases. V shed 4 bases, J shed 7 bases, and the junction held 4 bases outside the gene matches. Germline V CDR1 and CDR2: KGHDR, SFDVKD. The CDR3 is 16 residues long.

The rearrangement joins TRBV7-8 to TRBJ1-1, with TRBD1 matching 7 bases. The J segment lost 5 bases and the V segment lost 4 bases, leaving 1 base of the junction unmatched. The CDR3 contains 12 residues. Germline V lookup: CDR1 SGHVS, CDR2 FQNEAQ. The CDR3 nucleotides read TGTGCCAGCAGCTCGGGACAGACTGAAGCTTTCTTT. Protein sequence: CASSSGQTEAFF.

This chain connects TRBV24-1 to TRBJ1-5, with a weak D call TRBD1 (6 bases). Trimming cost V 4 bases and J 4 bases, with 10 bases left between them. The germline CDR1 and CDR2 sequences are KGHDR and SFDVKD. There are 14 residues in the CDR3. This CDR3 reads CATSDPGQNQPQHF. In DNA form, the CDR3 reads TGTGCCACCAGTGACCCAGGACAGAATCAGCCCCAGCATTTT.

The chain carries TRBV20-1 and TRBJ2-5; 9 nucleotides match TRBD2. Looked up from germline, CDR1 is DFQATT and CDR2 is SNEGSKA (reference sequence). J gave up 5 bases and V 1 base, and 8 bases lay outside the gene matches. The CDR3 sequence is 15 residues long. This chain's CDR3 is CSARGPSGTSETQYF. CDR3 DNA: TGCAGTGCTAGAGGGCCTAGCGGGACCAGCGAGACCCAGTACTTC.

This chain connects TRBV10-1 to TRBJ1-3, with D hard to call. The CDR3 length is 13 residues. Looked up from germline, CDR1 is WNHNN and CDR2 is SYGVQD (reference sequence). The germline V and J ends were trimmed by 9 bases and 0 bases, with 9 bases remaining between them. The CDR3 here is CASGLSSGNTIYF. CDR3 in DNA: TGCGCCAGTGGATTAAGCTCTGGAAACACCATATATTTT.

V gene TRBV7-9 combines with J gene TRBJ1-3, with D possibly being TRBD1 (5 bases). Germline loops: CDR1 SEHNR, CDR2 FQNEAQ (reference sequence). The V end lost 5 bases, the J end lost 0 bases, and 11 bases lay between the germline ends. The CDR3 length is 15 residues. CDR3 loop: CASSPGGSSGNTIYF. Here the CDR3 DNA reads TGTGCCAGCAGCCCCGGGGGGTCCTCTGGAAACACCATATATTTT.

In this sample, this clonotype turned up many times. The chain is built from TRBV20-1 and TRBJ2-7; no definite D call. CDR3 length: 13 residues. Per the germline V gene, CDR1 is DFQATT and CDR2 is SNEGSKA (reference sequence). V gave up 3 bases and J gave up 7 bases, with 16 bases separating them. The CDR3 region is CSASFQALGEQYF. For the CDR3, the DNA is TGCAGTGCTAGTTTTCAGGCTTTGGGTGAGCAGTACTTC.

This clonotype was observed at least ten times. V and J are TRBV6-1 and TRBJ2-7; 9 bases fit TRBD1. Germline assignment: CDR1 MNHNS and CDR2 SASEGT. J was trimmed by 3 bases and V by 8 bases; bases with no gene match: 5. CDR3 size: 13 residues. This CDR3 is CASWDRAVYEQYF. The DNA for the CDR3 is TGTGCCAGCTGGGACAGGGCCGTCTACGAGCAGTACTTC.

The chain carries TRBV2 and TRBJ2-7; tentative D call: TRBD2 (6 bases). Looked up from germline, CDR1 is SNHLY and CDR2 is FYNNEI. With 4 bases removed from V and 5 bases from J, the gap between germline ends came to 12 bases. The CDR3 is 13 amino acids. The CDR3 DNA is TGTGCCAGCAGTGGGAGGGGATGGGACGAGCAGTACTTC. Encoded protein: CASSGRGWDEQYF.

The chain is built from TRBV7-9 and TRBJ1-5; TRBD1 might be the D (6 bases). Germline lookup yields CDR1 SEHNR and CDR2 FQNEAQ (reference sequence). The CDR3 length is 12 residues. The V end lost 4 bases, the J end lost 8 bases, and 9 bases lay between the germline ends. The CDR3 DNA is TGTGCCAGCAGCTCAGGGGTAAAGCCCCAGCATTTT. This codes for CASSSGVKPQHF.

The chain couples TRBV10-2 to TRBJ2-5, with no clear D. The CDR3 runs 12 residues. Trimming removed 2 bases from V and 4 bases from J, with 5 bases in between. Per the germline V gene, CDR1 is WSHSY and CDR2 is SAAADI. The CDR3 reads CASSEIGETQYF. The CDR3 coding sequence is TGCGCCAGCAGTGAGATTGGAGAGACCCAGTACTTC.

In its sample, this clonotype was seen a few times. This chain connects TRBV15 to TRBJ1-3; tentatively, D is TRBD1 (6 bases). V lost 5 bases to trimming and J lost 4 bases, with 15 bases between them. Germline V CDR1 and CDR2: LNHNV, YYDKDF (reference sequence). The CDR3 covers 15 residues. The DNA of the CDR3 is TGTGCCACCAGCGAGCAGGGGACATTCGGAAACACCATATATTTT. This translates into CATSEQGTFGNTIYF.

This clonotype was picked up many times. V is TRBV20-1 and J is TRBJ2-2; a weak D match, TRBD2 (6 bases). The germline V gene encodes CDR1 DFQATT and CDR2 SNEGSKA (reference sequence). This CDR3 is built from 13 residues. The V and J ends lost 4 bases and 6 bases respectively, with 12 bases between them. CDR3 sequence reads: CSATKGGAGELFF. In DNA form, the CDR3 reads TGCAGTGCTACCAAAGGAGGGGCCGGGGAGCTGTTTTTT.

On this clonotype: Its ends do not fully match the called genes, so a read error is possible. The chain has TRBV10-3 and TRBJ1-5; tentatively, D is TRBD1 (5 bases). The CDR3 covers 14 residues. CDR1 and CDR2 from the germline V gene are ENHRY and SYGVKD. CDR3 nucleotides: TGTGCCACCAGTCCTCAGGGACCCAATCAGCCCCAGCATTTT. It translates to CATSPQGPNQPQHF.

This clonotype was counted a few times. J is TRBJ1-1 and V is TRBV28, with a weak D call TRBD1 (6 bases). The CDR3 has 16 residues. Germline V gene sequence: CDR1 MDHEN, CDR2 SYDVKM. Trimming shortened V by 2 bases and J by 0 bases, and 13 bases separated the two germline ends. The CDR3, as DNA: TGTGCCAGCAGTTTACGGGGGCGGACCATGAACACTGAAGCTTTCTTT. This translates into CASSLRGRTMNTEAFF.

There are many counts of this clonotype. The chain carries TRBV20-1 and TRBJ2-7; TRBD2 agrees at 10 bases. Germline lookup yields CDR1 DFQATT and CDR2 SNEGSKA (reference sequence). With V trimmed by 1 base and J by 5 bases, 5 bases remained unmatched. This CDR3 has 14 residues. CDR3 sequence reads: CSARVLAGNHEQYF. The CDR3 DNA follows: TGCAGTGCTAGAGTACTAGCGGGAAACCACGAGCAGTACTTC.

This clonotype was observed many times. This rearrangement joins TRBV7-3 to TRBJ1-1; a weak D match, TRBD1 (5 bases). Germline loops: CDR1 SGHTA, CDR2 FQGTGA. The CDR3 covers 13 residues. V was cut by 2 bases and J by 5 bases, with 9 bases left in between. The DNA of the CDR3 is TGTGCCAGCAGCTTAGGGGGTGGGACTGAAGCTTTCTTT. Translation: CASSLGGGTEAFF.

The V and J genes are TRBV7-2 and TRBJ1-3, with D unresolved. This CDR3 is 13 amino acids long. Trimming stripped 6 bases from V and 3 bases from J, with 9 bases between. The V gene's germline CDR1 is SGHTA and CDR2 FQGNSA. The CDR3 loop is CASRLHLGNTIYF. The CDR3 coding sequence is TGTGCCAGCAGGTTACACCTTGGAAACACCATATATTTT.

This clonotype occurred a few times. The CDR3, as DNA: TGTGCCACCAGCAGGGACTCGACAGGGGCAGAGACCCAGTACTTC. Its translation is CATSRDSTGAETQYF. This chain joins TRBV15 and TRBJ2-5; 8 positions match TRBD1. Germline V gene lookup returns CDR1 LNHNV and CDR2 YYDKDF (reference sequence). Trimming at V came to 3 bases and at J to 4 bases, leaving 7 bases not matched to a gene. This CDR3 has 15 amino acids.

The chain is built from TRBV15 and TRBJ1-3, with no clear D. The CDR3 is 14 amino acids. Trimming removed 4 bases from V and 1 base from J, with 8 bases in between. Germline loops: CDR1 LNHNV, CDR2 YYDKDF (reference sequence). The DNA for the CDR3 is TGTGCCACCAGCAAGAAGATTTCTGGAAACACCATATATTTT. The encoded protein is CATSKKISGNTIYF.

The CDR3 region has the DNA TGTGCCAGCAGTGAATGGGATGGTGAAAAACTGTTTTTT. This sequence encodes CASSEWDGEKLFF. This rearrangement joins TRBV2 to TRBJ1-4; no firm D call. From germline, CDR1 is SNHLY and CDR2 FYNNEI. This CDR3 spans 13 amino acids. V was shortened by 2 bases and J by 7 bases, with 8 bases between the two germline ends. Full variable domain (missing parts from reference TRBV2 and TRBJ1-4): EPEVTQTPSHQVTQMGQEVILRCVPISNHLYFYWYRQILGQKVEFLVSFYNNEISEKSEIFDDQFSVERPDGSNFTLKIRSTKLEDSAMYFCASSEWDGEKLFFGSGTQLSVL.

This clonotype has ten or more counts. The V gene is TRBV7-9, the J gene TRBJ1-4; D unresolved. Trimming pared 6 bases from V and 5 bases from J, leaving 10 bases between. This CDR3 comprises 13 residues. CDR1 SEHNR and CDR2 FQNEAQ come from the germline V gene (reference sequence). The CDR3 loop reads CASSSVANEKLFF. In nucleotides, the CDR3 is TGTGCCAGCAGTTCTGTCGCCAATGAAAAACTGTTTTTT.

The rearrangement joins TRBV5-1 to TRBJ1-1, with D unclear. The V and J ends lost 0 bases and 3 bases respectively, with 9 bases between them. Germline V gene lookup returns CDR1 SGHRS and CDR2 YFSETQ. This CDR3 has 14 residues. The CDR3 is CASSLGGTDTEAFF. The CDR3 coding sequence is TGCGCCAGCAGCTTGGGAGGTACGGACACTGAAGCTTTCTTT.

The rearrangement joins TRBV15 to TRBJ2-2; maybe TRBD1 (5 bases). Germline CDR1 reads LNHNV; CDR2 reads YYDKDF (reference sequence). Trimming shortened V by 1 base and J by 4 bases, and 16 bases separated the two germline ends. This CDR3 is built from 17 residues. The CDR3 DNA reads TGTGCCACCAGCAGAGCGACCATGGGGCGGTCCACCGGGGAGCTGTTTTTT. Its protein is CATSRATMGRSTGELFF.

The V call is TRBV7-9, the J call TRBJ1-1, with D uncertain. Germline CDR1 is SEHNR and CDR2 is FQNEAQ (reference sequence). The CDR3 length is 15 residues. V shed 6 bases and J shed 0 bases, with 14 bases lying between them. For the CDR3, the DNA is TGTGCCAGCAGTCCGACGGATGGTTTGAACACTGAAGCTTTCTTT. Its protein product is CASSPTDGLNTEAFF. The full variable domain, its missing parts supplied by reference TRBV7-9 and TRBJ1-1, is DTGVSQNPRHKITKRGQNVTFRCDPISEHNRLYWYRQTLGQGPEFLTYFQNEAQLEKSRLLSDRFSAERPKGSFSTLEIQRTEQGDSAMYLCASSPTDGLNTEAFFGQGTRLTVV.

V usage is TRBV4-2 and J usage is TRBJ2-5; either TRBD1 or TRBD2 may supply D (5 bases each). Per germline, CDR1 LGHNA and CDR2 YNFKEQ. This CDR3 is built from 13 residues. With 4 bases removed from V and 5 bases from J, the gap between germline ends came to 11 bases. The CDR3 spells CASSLWGGETQYF. The CDR3 coding sequence is TGTGCCAGCAGCCTGTGGGGCGGGGAGACCCAGTACTTC.

This clonotype has only a few counts. This chain links TRBV6-1 with TRBJ1-5, with TRBD1 matching 8 bases. CDR1 is MNHNS, CDR2 SASEGT, per germline. V was clipped by 6 bases and J by 7 bases; unmatched bases: 14. This CDR3 has 16 residues. The chain's CDR3 is CASSHPTGAGGQPQHF. CDR3 sequence (DNA): TGTGCCAGCAGCCACCCGACAGGGGCAGGGGGACAGCCCCAGCATTTT.